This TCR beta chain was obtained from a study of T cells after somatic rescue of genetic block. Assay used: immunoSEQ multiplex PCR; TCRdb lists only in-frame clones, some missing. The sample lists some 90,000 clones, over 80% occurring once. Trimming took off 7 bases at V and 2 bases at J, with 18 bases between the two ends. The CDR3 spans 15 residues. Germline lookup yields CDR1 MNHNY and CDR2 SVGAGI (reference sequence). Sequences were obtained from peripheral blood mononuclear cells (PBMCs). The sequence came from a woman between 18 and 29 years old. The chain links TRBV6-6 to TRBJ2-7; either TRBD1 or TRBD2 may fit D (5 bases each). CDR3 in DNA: TGTGCCAGCACTCCAGCTCGGCCGGGACCCTACGAGCAGTACTTC. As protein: CASTPARPGPYEQYF.